This record covers a single T cell receptor (beta chain). These data belong to a study of cytomegalovirus exposure and HLA in healthy donors. PCR was performed using 60 Vbeta and 13 Jbeta primers. Profiled with immunoSEQ multiplex PCR; TCRdb holds only in-frame clones, not every one. The sample carries tens of thousands of clones, 85% to 90% recorded once. This CDR3 comprises 15 residues. From germline, CDR1 is MNHNS and CDR2 SASEGT. V lost 4 bases to trimming and J lost 2 bases; unmatched junction nucleotides: 7. The chain is built from TRBV6-1 and TRBJ1-2; TRBD1 agrees at 7 bases. Sequencing was done on a sample of PBMCs. The clonotype originates from a boy aged 5-17 years in good health and CMV-seronegative. The CDR3 DNA sequence: TGTGCCAGCAGTGTAATGACAGGGACCAACTATGGCTACACCTTC. Translation gives CASSVMTGTNYGYTF.